The T cell receptor beta chain under discussion was sequenced for a study of CD8+CD57+ T cells in acquired aplastic anemia (dated by TCRdb to the late 2010s). For the study in its entirety: On average, sorted CD4+ and CD8+ cells yielded approximately 3 ug of extracted DNA, with a range of about 0.17 to 27.4 ug. The study at large found these results: No significant difference in CD8+ Simpson's diversity was found between patients and healthy controls (P=0.060). About 30 CD8+ CDR3 sequences were found in both patients and controls but appeared to be highly expressed in patients and within the immunodominant clones of the patients.

The study deep-sequenced TCR repertoires of sorted CD4+ and CD8+ blood T cells from severe aplastic anemia patients and healthy subjects. Ficoll-Paque density gradient centrifugation was used to isolate peripheral blood mononuclear cells. Before DNA extraction, CD4+ and CD8+ T cells were sorted by FACS or by magnetic beads. This clonotype was observed a handful of times. The specificity of this receptor is unknown. The sample holds no much larger clone one base away, and base qualities are not on file. Genomic DNA served as template for TCR beta VDJ combination and CDR3 sequence profiling. TCR repertoire sequencing was run on an Illumina HiSeq 2000. Concerning the study's data processing: TRBV/TRBJ rearrangement plots, CDR3 size and DJ length profiles, and Simpson's diversity index were used to assess repertoires. Whichever DNA sequence was most abundant in the deep sequencing data was defined as the immunodominant clone. CDR3 amino acid sequences were screened for sharing across subjects and compared with published repertoires and the VDJdb database. TCRdb itself trimmed the public reads at Q25 with fastp, ran MiXCR and retained productive beta chains. Each entry is one CDR3 protein sequence, shown with its most common DNA and genes. What appears here as the V and J calls and clone size reflects TCRdb's work, not the paper's. The sample yields hundreds of thousands of distinct CDR3 sequences; approximately 57% were counted once. The ten largest clones represent 7% to 9% of the sample.

The TCR comes from a human donor with severe aplastic anemia or a healthy control (not recorded which). Sequenced sample: sorted CD4+, CD8+, or CD8+CD57+ T cells (not recorded which) from PBMCs.

This receptor has the CDR3 CSARGSGTDTQYF. The DNA sequence is given as TGCAGTGCTAGAGGTTCGGGCACAGATACGCAGTATTTT. Rearrangement joined TRBV20-1 to TRBJ2-3; no D gene can be assigned with confidence. V is shortened by 1 base, J by 1 base, and the region joining them spans 6 bases. For CDR1 and CDR2, the germline V gene (reference sequence) lists DFQATT and SNEGSKA. Including cysteine and phenylalanine, the CDR3 has 13 amino acids. The retained sequence is limited to the CDR3, 39 bases, with the frame set at the first base.